The 28 T cell receptor beta chains below all came from one sample that was sequenced in a study of T cell repertoires in ileal Crohn's disease (dated by TCRdb to the late 2010s). This specimen's time point label, interpreted: neoterminal ileum biopsy at postoperative endoscopy, about 6 months after surgery. Library prep was done by the immunoSEQ multiplex PCR assay. The clones in this table, taken by TCRdb from immuneACCESS, are in-frame only. Not every clone is retained; where verified, under half of the shortfall comes from an unresolved V gene, and the cause of the rest is unknown. The table for this sample lists roughly 13,000 clones; roughly 80% of them were counted only once. The ten largest clones represent over 15% of the sample. The sequenced material came from ileal tissue. These receptors all stem from an adult with Crohn's disease.

This rearrangement joins TRBV6-7 to TRBJ2-5, with D unresolved. TRBV6-7 has ORF status, its function being uncertain. The CDR3 is 17 amino acids. Trimming cost V 4 bases and J 5 bases, with 23 bases left between them. The CDR3 DNA reads TGTGCCAGCAGTTTATTAAACCGACAAATACCAAGGGAGACCCAGTACTTC. Translation: CASSLLNRQIPRETQYF.

This chain uses TRBV9 with TRBJ1-1; 7 positions match TRBD1. Germline assignment: CDR1 SGDLS and CDR2 YYNGEE. This CDR3 comprises 15 residues. Trimming removed 0 bases from V and 1 base from J; junction bases left unmatched: 3. This chain's CDR3 is CASSVGWDRNTEAFF. CDR3 DNA sequence: TGTGCCAGCAGCGTAGGGTGGGACAGGAACACTGAAGCTTTCTTT. Full variable domain (missing parts from reference TRBV9 and TRBJ1-1): DSGVTQTPKHLITATGQRVTLRCSPRSGDLSVYWYQQSLDQGLQFLIQYYNGEERAKGNILERFSAQQFPDLHSELNLSSLELGDSALYFCASSVGWDRNTEAFFGQGTRLTVV.

The chain recombines TRBV28 with TRBJ2-4; the match to TRBD1 covers 7 bases. Germline V lookup: CDR1 MDHEN, CDR2 SYDVKM. V shed 2 bases and J 5 bases; nucleotides not matched to a gene: 6. CDR3 size: 15 residues. CDR3 loop: CASSLMGQGENIQYF. DNA for the CDR3: TGTGCCAGCAGTTTAATGGGGCAGGGGGAAAACATTCAGTACTTC.

The genes are TRBV19 and TRBJ1-5; D is perhaps TRBD1 (5 bases). CDR1 LNHDA and CDR2 SQIVND come from the germline V gene (reference sequence). Trimming took 0 bases from V and 4 from J, leaving 7 bases between them. The CDR3 spans 14 residues. CDR3 amino acids: CASSIEEGNQPQHF. The CDR3 region has the DNA TGTGCCAGTAGTATAGAGGAGGGGAATCAGCCCCAGCATTTT. Combining the CDR3 with reference TRBV19 and TRBJ1-5 gives the whole variable domain DGGITQSPKYLFRKEGQNVTLSCEQNLNHDAMYWYRQDPGQGLRLIYYSQIVNDFQKGDIAEGYSVSREKKESFPLTVTSAQKNPTAFYLCASSIEEGNQPQHFGDGTRLSIL.

The chain links TRBV7-2 to TRBJ2-5; D perhaps matches TRBD1 (5 bases). The CDR3 runs to 12 residues. V was cut by 5 bases and J by 5 bases, with 9 bases left in between. Germline values: CDR1 SGHTA, CDR2 FQGNSA. CDR3 DNA: TGTGCCAGCAGCCCAGGGTACGAGACCCAGTACTTC. This sequence encodes CASSPGYETQYF.

The J gene is TRBJ1-5, the V gene TRBV7-6; perhaps TRBD1 as D (6 bases). The CDR3 spans 15 residues. V was cut by 5 bases and J by 0 bases, with 11 bases left in between. In germline, CDR1 is SGHVS, CDR2 FNYEAQ. The CDR3 is CASSPDRISNQPQHF. In nucleotides, the CDR3 is TGTGCCAGCAGCCCGGACAGAATTAGCAATCAGCCCCAGCATTTT. The entire variable domain, with the rest obtained from reference TRBV7-6 and TRBJ1-5, is as follows: GAGVSQSPRYKVTKRGQDVALRCDPISGHVSLYWYRQALGQGPEFLTYFNYEAQQDKSGLPNDRFSAERPEGSISTLTIQRTEQRDSAMYRCASSPDRISNQPQHFGDGTRLSIL.

This chain links TRBV21-1 with TRBJ2-3; the D call in the table, TRBD1, was not verified against the DNA. TRBV21-1 constitutes a pseudogene. This CDR3 region has 15 residues. The CDR3 region has the DNA TGTGCCAGCTCCGCGCGGACAGGGGAGGCAGATACGCAGTATTTT. Amino acid sequence: CASSARTGEADTQYF.

The chain uses TRBV27 and TRBJ2-7; 8 bases agree with TRBD1. Germline V lookup: CDR1 MNHEY, CDR2 SMNVEV (reference sequence). The trim removed 5 bases at V and 1 base at J, leaving 4 bases unmatched. The length of the CDR3 is 14 residues. This CDR3 reads CASSVRTGSYEQYF. Written as DNA, the CDR3 is TGTGCCAGCAGTGTGAGGACAGGGTCCTACGAGCAGTACTTC.

This clone has a single count. V and J are TRBV9 and TRBJ1-2; D may be TRBD1 (6 bases). CDR1 is SGDLS and CDR2 is YYNGEE in the germline V gene. The CDR3 totals 15 residues. V lost 3 bases and J lost 4, with 16 bases in between. The CDR3 loop reads CASSGLAGVGYGYTF. CDR3 in DNA: TGTGCCAGCAGCGGGTTAGCAGGGGTAGGCTATGGCTACACCTTC.

This sequence joins TRBV29-1 and TRBJ2-3; 9 bases are shared with TRBD1. Germline-derived CDR1 and CDR2 are SQVTM and ANQGSEA. The CDR3 runs to 13 residues. The trim removed 7 bases at V and 2 bases at J, leaving 4 bases unmatched. CDR3 bases: TGCAGCGAGACAGGGGGTTACACAGATACGCAGTATTTT. Its protein product is CSETGGYTDTQYF.

J is TRBJ2-2 and V is TRBV7-2, with D hard to call. Germline V gives CDR1 SGHTA, CDR2 FQGNSA. V was pared by 5 bases and J by 4 bases, with 11 bases between. The CDR3 sequence is 14 residues long. The CDR3 DNA sequence: TGTGCCAGCAGCACCCGACAAATCACCGGGGAGCTGTTTTTT. It codes for CASSTRQITGELFF.

The chain combines TRBV7-8 with TRBJ2-1; TRBD2 is a possible D gene (5 bases). The CDR3 extends over 13 amino acids. Germline-derived CDR1 and CDR2 are SGHVS and FQNEAQ. The V end lost 1 base, the J end lost 5 bases, and 6 bases lay between the germline ends. The CDR3 sequence: CASSLGTHNEQFF. CDR3 nucleotide sequence: TGTGCCAGCAGCTTAGGGACTCACAATGAGCAGTTCTTC.

This chain joins TRBV4-3 and TRBJ2-7; the match to TRBD1 covers 9 bases. The CDR3 has 15 residues. Germline values: CDR1 LGHNA, CDR2 YSLEER. Unmatched junction bases numbered 5, after V lost 1 base and J lost 4 bases. CDR3 amino acids: CASSQGQGEGYEQYF. The DNA for the CDR3 is TGCGCCAGCAGCCAAGGACAGGGGGAGGGGTACGAGCAGTACTTC.

The chain combines TRBV5-6 with TRBJ2-1; 12 bases align to TRBD2. CDR3 size: 16 residues. J lost 10 bases, V lost 4 bases, and 12 bases had no gene match. The germline V gene encodes CDR1 SGHDT and CDR2 YYEEEE. The CDR3 spells CASSPTSGGLSREQFF. CDR3 DNA: TGTGCCAGCAGCCCTACTAGCGGGGGGTTATCGAGGGAGCAGTTCTTC.

V usage is TRBV5-8 and J usage is TRBJ1-5; 12 nucleotides match TRBD1. Losses at the gene ends were 4 bases for V and 1 base for J; bases not matched to a gene: 3. This CDR3 contains 16 residues. CDR1 and CDR2 from the germline V gene are SGHTS and YDEGEE. For the CDR3, the DNA is TGTGCCAGCAGCCCCGGGACAGGGGGCAGCAATCAGCCCCAGCATTTT. Amino acids: CASSPGTGGSNQPQHF.

V and J are TRBV15 and TRBJ1-5; D not resolved. The CDR3 covers 18 residues. Trimming removed 0 bases at V and 3 bases at J, with 18 bases between. Germline assignment: CDR1 LNHNV and CDR2 YYDKDF (reference sequence). CDR3 in DNA: TGTGCCACCAGCAGAGATCTATGGGCCATCCCCCACAATCAGCCCCAGCATTTT. It encodes CATSRDLWAIPHNQPQHF.

The V call is TRBV27, the J call TRBJ1-1, with D perhaps TRBD1 (6 bases). CDR1 is MNHEY, CDR2 SMNVEV, per germline (reference sequence). Trimming took off 7 bases at V and 5 bases at J, with 17 bases between the two ends. The CDR3 is made up of 14 amino acids. In nucleotides, the CDR3 is TGTGCCAGCACCCCGACGGGGGGCTGGACTGAAGCTTTCTTT. This encodes CASTPTGGWTEAFF.

This chain links TRBV19 with TRBJ1-5; 10 bases line up with TRBD1. V shed 5 bases and J 6 bases; nucleotides not matched to a gene: 7. The length of the CDR3 is 15 residues. The V gene's germline CDR1 is LNHDA and CDR2 SQIVND (reference sequence). The CDR3 region is CASSVDRGRRQPQHF. CDR3 coding DNA: TGTGCCAGTAGTGTCGACAGGGGGCGCCGTCAGCCCCAGCATTTT.

This clone was observed a single time. The J gene is TRBJ1-1, the V gene TRBV30; D may be TRBD1 (5 bases). Per the germline V gene, CDR1 is GTSNPN and CDR2 is SVGIG (reference sequence). The CDR3 totals 14 residues. Between the trimmed V and J ends, which lost 2 bases and 5 bases, there was a span of 15 bases. In DNA, the CDR3 is TGTGCCTGGAGTCCCCGGGGGGGGAGAACTGAAGCTTTCTTT. Amino acid sequence: CAWSPRGGRTEAFF.

The chain employs TRBV2 and TRBJ1-2; D is undetermined. V gave up 5 bases and J gave up 0 bases, with 7 bases separating them. The CDR3 length is 13 residues. Per germline, CDR1 SNHLY and CDR2 FYNNEI. The chain's CDR3 is CASSRDPNYGYTF. CDR3 bases: TGTGCCAGCAGTCGGGATCCTAACTATGGCTACACCTTC.

As DNA, the CDR3 is TGTGCCAGCAGCCCCGGGCTAGCGGGGGCAGATACGCAGTATTTT. Its protein is CASSPGLAGADTQYF. The chain recombines TRBV7-6 with TRBJ2-3, with 10 bases that match TRBD2. Germline loops: CDR1 SGHVS, CDR2 FNYEAQ. This CDR3 has 15 amino acids. V shed 5 bases, J shed 4 bases, and the junction held 6 bases outside the gene matches.

The chain employs TRBV7-2 and TRBJ1-1; D not certain. The CDR3 spans 14 residues. With 10 bases removed from V and 6 bases from J, the gap between germline ends came to 21 bases. Germline CDR1 SGHTA, CDR2 FQGNSA. DNA for the CDR3: TGTGCCACAACCCAGACACTTGGGTCGTCTGAAGCTTTCTTT. Translation gives CATTQTLGSSEAFF. The full variable domain, completed using reference TRBV7-2 and TRBJ1-1, is GAGVSQSPSNKVTEKGKDVELRCDPISGHTALYWYRQSLGQGLEFLIYFQGNSAPDKSGLPSDRFSAERTGGSVSTLTIQRTQQEDSAVYLCATTQTLGSSEAFFGQGTRLTVV.

A single count supports this clone. The J gene is TRBJ2-1, the V gene TRBV19; D is possibly TRBD1 (6 bases). The germline V and J ends were trimmed by 4 bases and 6 bases, with 10 bases remaining between them. The CDR3 sequence is 13 residues long. Germline CDR1 is LNHDA and CDR2 is SQIVND (reference sequence). CDR3 sequence reads: CASSSGQTNEQFF. The DNA for the CDR3 is TGTGCCAGTAGTAGCGGACAGACCAATGAGCAGTTCTTC.

The chain is built from TRBV5-1 and TRBJ2-5; 13 bases match TRBD2. There are 17 residues in the CDR3. The V and J ends lost 0 bases and 5 bases, in that order; junction bases with no gene match: 7. CDR1 and CDR2 from the germline V gene are SGHRS and YFSETQ. The chain's CDR3 is CASSLELAGGSGETQYF. The CDR3 bases are TGCGCCAGCAGCTTGGAACTAGCGGGAGGGAGCGGGGAGACCCAGTACTTC. The complete variable domain, with remaining parts taken from reference TRBV5-1 and TRBJ2-5, reads KAGVTQTPRYLIKTRGQQVTLSCSPISGHRSVSWYQQTPGQGLQFLFEYFSETQRNKGNFPGRFSGRQFSNSRSEMNVSTLELGDSALYLCASSLELAGGSGETQYFGPGTRLLVL.

The chain links TRBV5-1 to TRBJ2-5; tentatively, D is TRBD2 (6 bases). Germline CDR1 and CDR2: SGHRS and YFSETQ. Between the trimmed V and J ends, which lost 0 bases and 5 bases, there was a span of 14 bases. This CDR3 spans 15 amino acids. This CDR3 is CASSLESTGGETQYF. The CDR3 nucleotides are TGCGCCAGCAGCTTGGAATCAACTGGAGGGGAGACCCAGTACTTC. The entire variable domain, with the rest obtained from reference TRBV5-1 and TRBJ2-5, is as follows: KAGVTQTPRYLIKTRGQQVTLSCSPISGHRSVSWYQQTPGQGLQFLFEYFSETQRNKGNFPGRFSGRQFSNSRSEMNVSTLELGDSALYLCASSLESTGGETQYFGPGTRLLVL.

This rearrangement joins TRBV27 to TRBJ1-5; TRBD1 is a possible D gene (5 bases). Germline V gives CDR1 MNHEY, CDR2 SMNVEV (reference sequence). This CDR3 region has 16 residues. V was cut by 4 bases and J by 0 bases, with 13 bases left in between. CDR3 residues: CASSSQGSSSNQPQHF. The CDR3 nucleotides are TGTGCCAGCAGTTCCCAGGGATCCTCTAGCAATCAGCCCCAGCATTTT.

V gene TRBV28 combines with J gene TRBJ2-7; D not resolved. CDR1 and CDR2 from the germline V gene are MDHEN and SYDVKM. Trimming left V 4 bases short and J 1 base short, with 17 bases between. This CDR3 contains 16 residues. CDR3 sequence: CASSSNPPPGSYEQYF. CDR3 DNA: TGTGCCAGCAGTTCCAACCCACCGCCAGGTTCCTACGAGCAGTACTTC.

The chain's CDR3 is CASSSLDYNQPQHF. For the CDR3, the DNA is TGTGCCAGCAGTTCTCTAGATTACAATCAGCCCCAGCATTTT. This chain joins TRBV6-1 and TRBJ1-5, with D hard to call. The CDR3 spans 14 residues. Germline values: CDR1 MNHNS, CDR2 SASEGT. The V gene lost 5 bases and the J gene lost 3 bases, with 11 bases spanning the gap.